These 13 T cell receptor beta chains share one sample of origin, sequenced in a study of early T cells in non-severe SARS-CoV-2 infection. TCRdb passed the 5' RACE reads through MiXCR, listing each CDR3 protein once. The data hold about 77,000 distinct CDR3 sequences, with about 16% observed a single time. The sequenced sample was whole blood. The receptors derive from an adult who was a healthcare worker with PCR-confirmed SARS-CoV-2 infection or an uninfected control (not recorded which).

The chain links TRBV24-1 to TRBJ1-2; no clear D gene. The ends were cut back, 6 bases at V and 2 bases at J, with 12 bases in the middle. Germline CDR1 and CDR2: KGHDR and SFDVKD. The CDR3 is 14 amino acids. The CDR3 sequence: CATSFGTGNYGYTF. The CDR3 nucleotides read TGTGCCACCAGTTTCGGCACTGGAAACTATGGCTACACCTTC.

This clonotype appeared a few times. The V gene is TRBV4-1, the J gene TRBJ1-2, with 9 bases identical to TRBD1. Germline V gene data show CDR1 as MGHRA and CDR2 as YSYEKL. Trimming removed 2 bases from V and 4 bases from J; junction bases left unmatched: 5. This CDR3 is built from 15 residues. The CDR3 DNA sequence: TGCGCCAGCAGCCAAACACAGGGGGCAGGCTATGGCTACACCTTC. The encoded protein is CASSQTQGAGYGYTF.

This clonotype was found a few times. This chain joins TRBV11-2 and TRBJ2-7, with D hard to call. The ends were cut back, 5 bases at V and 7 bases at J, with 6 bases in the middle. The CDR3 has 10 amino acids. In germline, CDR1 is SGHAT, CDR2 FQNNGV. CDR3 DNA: TGTGCCAGCAGCCATAGGGAGCAGTACTTC. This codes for CASSHREQYF.

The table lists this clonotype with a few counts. CDR3 nucleotide sequence: TGTGCCAGCAGCCGTCGCGGACCACCCTACGAGCAGTACTTC. Amino acid sequence: CASSRRGPPYEQYF. V is TRBV13 and J is TRBJ2-7; D unclear. Germline lookup yields CDR1 PRHDT and CDR2 FYEKMQ (reference sequence). V dropped 5 bases and J dropped 2 bases, with 13 bases sitting between them. CDR3 length equals 14 residues.

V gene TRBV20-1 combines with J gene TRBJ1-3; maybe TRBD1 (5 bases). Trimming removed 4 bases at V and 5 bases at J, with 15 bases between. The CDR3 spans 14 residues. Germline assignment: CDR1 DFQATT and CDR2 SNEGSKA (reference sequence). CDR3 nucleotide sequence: TGCAGTGCTAATCCCCCCCAGGGAAGAAACACCATATATTTT. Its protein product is CSANPPQGRNTIYF.

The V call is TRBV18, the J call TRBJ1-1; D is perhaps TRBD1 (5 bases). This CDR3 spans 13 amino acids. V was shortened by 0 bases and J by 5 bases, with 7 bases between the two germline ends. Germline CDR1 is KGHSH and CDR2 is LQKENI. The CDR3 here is CASSPPGQTEAFF. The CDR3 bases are TGTGCCAGCTCACCACCGGGGCAGACTGAAGCTTTCTTT.

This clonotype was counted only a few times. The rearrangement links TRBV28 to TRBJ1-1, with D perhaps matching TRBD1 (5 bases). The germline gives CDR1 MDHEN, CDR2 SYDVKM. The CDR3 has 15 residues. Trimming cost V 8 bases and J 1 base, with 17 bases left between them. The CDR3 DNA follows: TGTGCCAGCCTATCCGGGGGGACGGGGAACACTGAAGCTTTCTTT. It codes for CASLSGGTGNTEAFF. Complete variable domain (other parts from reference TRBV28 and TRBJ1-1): DVKVTQSSRYLVKRTGEKVFLECVQDMDHENMFWYRQDPGLGLRLIYFSYDVKMKEKGDIPEGYSVSREKKERFSLILESASTNQTSMYLCASLSGGTGNTEAFFGQGTRLTVV.

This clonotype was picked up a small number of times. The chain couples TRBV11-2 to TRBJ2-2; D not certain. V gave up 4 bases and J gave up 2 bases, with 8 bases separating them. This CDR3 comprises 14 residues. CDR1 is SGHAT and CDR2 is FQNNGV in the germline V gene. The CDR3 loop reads CASSSNLNTGELFF. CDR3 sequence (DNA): TGTGCCAGCAGCTCCAACTTAAACACCGGGGAGCTGTTTTTT.

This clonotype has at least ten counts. Here the CDR3 reads CASSHLAGGSNNEQFF. The CDR3 DNA follows: TGTGCCAGCAGCCATCTAGCGGGAGGGTCCAACAATGAGCAGTTCTTC. The chain uses TRBV14 and TRBJ2-1, with TRBD2 identical over 12 bases. The CDR3 extends over 16 amino acids. Losses at the gene ends were 3 bases for V and 5 bases for J; bases not matched to a gene: 5. Germline V lookup: CDR1 SGHDN, CDR2 FVKESK. The full variable domain, with the rest looked up from reference TRBV14 and TRBJ2-1, is EAGVTQFPSHSVIEKGQTVTLRCDPISGHDNLYWYRRVMGKEIKFLLHFVKESKQDESGMPNNRFLAERTGGTYSTLKVQPAELEDSGVYFCASSHLAGGSNNEQFFGPGTRLTVL.

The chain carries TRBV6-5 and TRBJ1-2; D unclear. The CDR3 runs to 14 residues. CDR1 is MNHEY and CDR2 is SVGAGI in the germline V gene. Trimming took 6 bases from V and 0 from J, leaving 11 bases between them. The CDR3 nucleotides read TGTGCCAGCAGGACGGACGGATCTAACTATGGCTACACCTTC. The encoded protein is CASRTDGSNYGYTF.

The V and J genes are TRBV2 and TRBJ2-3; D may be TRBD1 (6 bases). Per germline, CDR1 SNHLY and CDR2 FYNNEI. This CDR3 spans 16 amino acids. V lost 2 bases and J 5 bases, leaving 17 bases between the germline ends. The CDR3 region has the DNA TGTGCCAGCAGTGAAATGGGGACATTGGCCGTAGATACGCAGTATTTT. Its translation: CASSEMGTLAVDTQYF.

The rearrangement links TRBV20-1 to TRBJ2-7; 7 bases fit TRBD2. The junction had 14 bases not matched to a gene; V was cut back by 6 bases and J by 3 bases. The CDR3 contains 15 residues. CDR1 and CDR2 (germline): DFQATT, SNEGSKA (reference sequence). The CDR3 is CSARPTPLADYEQYF. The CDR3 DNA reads TGCAGTGCACGCCCGACCCCCCTAGCGGACTACGAGCAGTACTTC.

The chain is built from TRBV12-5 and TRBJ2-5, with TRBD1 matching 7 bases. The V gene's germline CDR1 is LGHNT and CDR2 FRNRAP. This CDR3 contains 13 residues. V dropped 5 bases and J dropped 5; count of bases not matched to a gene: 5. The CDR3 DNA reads TGTGCTAGTGGTGACAGGGTTCGGGAGACCCAGTACTTC. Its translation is CASGDRVRETQYF.